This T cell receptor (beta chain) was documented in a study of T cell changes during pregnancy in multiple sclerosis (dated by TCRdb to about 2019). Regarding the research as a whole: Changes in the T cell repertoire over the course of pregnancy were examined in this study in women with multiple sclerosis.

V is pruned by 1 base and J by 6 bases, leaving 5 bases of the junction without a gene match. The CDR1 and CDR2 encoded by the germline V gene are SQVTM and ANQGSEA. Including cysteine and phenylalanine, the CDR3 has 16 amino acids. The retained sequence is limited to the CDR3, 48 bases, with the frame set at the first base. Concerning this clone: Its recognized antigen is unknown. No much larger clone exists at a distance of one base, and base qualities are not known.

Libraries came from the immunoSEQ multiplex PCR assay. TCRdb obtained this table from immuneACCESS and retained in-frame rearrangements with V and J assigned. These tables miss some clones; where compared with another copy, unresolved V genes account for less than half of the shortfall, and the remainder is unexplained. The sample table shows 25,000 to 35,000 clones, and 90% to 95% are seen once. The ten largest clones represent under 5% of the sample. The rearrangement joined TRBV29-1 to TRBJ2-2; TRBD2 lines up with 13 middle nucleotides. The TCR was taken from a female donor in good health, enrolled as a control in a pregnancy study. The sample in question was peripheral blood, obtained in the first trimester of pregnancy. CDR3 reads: CSVEGTSGSLAGELFF. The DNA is TGCAGCGTTGAAGGGACTAGCGGGAGCTTAGCCGGGGAGCTGTTTTTT.